This TCR beta chain was documented in a study of blood T cell repertoires in COVID-19. Study details: T cells, B-cell-depleted T cells, or PBMCs provided the cDNA or gDNA that served as material.

As processed by the authors: Scientists estimated how many nucleated cells there were by amplifying reference gene primers. Clones were read by immunoSEQ multiplex PCR, and TCRdb kept only the in-frame ones, dropping some. Clone size and the V and J calls come from that table; the DNA yielded D and trimming. The repertoire has approximately 150,000 clones, just over 85% of them found once; the top ten carry 7.5% to 8.5%. Trimming cost V 6 bases and J 0 bases, with 8 bases left between them. The CDR3 has 13 residues. The chain employs TRBV12-3 or TRBV12-4 and TRBJ1-1; D not certain. The TCR was taken from a woman aged 55-69 years with acute or convalescent COVID-19. The sequenced sample consisted of peripheral blood. The CDR3 nucleotides are TGTGCCAGCAGGTCGAGAATGAACACTGAAGCTTTCTTT. This gives the protein CASRSRMNTEAFF.